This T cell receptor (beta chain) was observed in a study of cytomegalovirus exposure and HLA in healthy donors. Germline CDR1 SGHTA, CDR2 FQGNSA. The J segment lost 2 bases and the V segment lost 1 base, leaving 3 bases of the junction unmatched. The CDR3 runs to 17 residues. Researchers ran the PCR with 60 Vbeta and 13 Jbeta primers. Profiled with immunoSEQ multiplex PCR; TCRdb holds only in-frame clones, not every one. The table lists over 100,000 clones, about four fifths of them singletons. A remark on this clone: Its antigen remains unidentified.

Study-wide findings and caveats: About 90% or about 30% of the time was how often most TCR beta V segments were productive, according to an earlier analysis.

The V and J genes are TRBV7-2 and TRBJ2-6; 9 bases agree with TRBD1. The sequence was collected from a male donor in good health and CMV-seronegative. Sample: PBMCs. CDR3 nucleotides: TGTGCCAGCAGCTTAGTGGGACAGGGAGCTGGGGCCAACGTCCTGACTTTC. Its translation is CASSLVGQGAGANVLTF.